This is a list of T cell receptor beta chains from one sample in a study of T-cell memory formation after mild COVID-19. TCRdb processed the 5' RACE reads anew with MiXCR; each CDR3 protein has one entry. This sample has 400,000 to 450,000 distinct CDR3 sequences, with more than 15% found just once. Material: PBMCs or a T cell subset sorted from them (not recorded which). The receptors stem from a man younger than 35 who had mild COVID-19 (a few samples of this study predate the infection). Cell type and time point are not known. The CDR3 runs from the conserved cysteine through the conserved F or W. The D gene is left open where the match is weak. Part of the rows lack a size; the others show once, few, many or a class for expanded clones.

clone_size | j_call | d_call | v_call | cdr3_aa | cdr3_nt
few | TRBJ2-2 | - | TRBV3-2 | CASSPRGHIGELFF | TGTGCCAGCAGCCCACGGGGACATATCGGGGAGCTGTTTTTT
few | TRBJ1-2 | TRBD1 | TRBV5-5 | CASSLEFRDRDASGYTF | TGTGCCAGCAGCTTGGAATTCCGGGACAGAGATGCCAGTGGCTACACCTTC
- | TRBJ1-1 | - | TRBV4-3 | CASSQTENTEAFF | TGCGCCAGCAGCCAGACAGAAAACACTGAAGCTTTCTTT
few | TRBJ1-1 | - | TRBV21-1 | CASSKRLADMNTEAFF | TGTGCCAGCAGCAAAAGGTTGGCGGATATGAACACTGAAGCTTTCTTT
few | TRBJ2-4 | - | TRBV5-1 | CASSWTETLAKNIQYF | TGCGCCAGCAGCTGGACAGAAACTTTAGCCAAAAACATTCAGTACTTC
few | TRBJ1-4 | - | TRBV18 | CASSNGGDEKLFF | TGTGCCAGCTCAAATGGGGGAGATGAAAAACTGTTTTTT
few | TRBJ1-1 | - | TRBV29-1 | CSVVRLRGNTEAFF | TGCAGCGTTGTTCGCCTCAGGGGGAACACTGAAGCTTTCTTT
- | TRBJ1-6 | - | TRBV12-3/TRBV12-4 | CASTSDTYNSPLHF | TGTGCCAGCACCTCTGACACCTATAATTCACCCCTCCACTTT
- | TRBJ1-4 | TRBD1 | TRBV27 | CASSLRGKAANEKLFF | TGTGCCAGCAGCCTCAGGGGGAAAGCGGCTAATGAAAAACTGTTTTTT
few | TRBJ2-1 | - | TRBV20-1 | CSATYGQYYNEQFF | TGCAGTGCTACCTATGGACAGTACTACAATGAGCAGTTCTTC
once | TRBJ2-6 | - | TRBV24-1 | CATSDPQSGANVLTF | TGTGCCACCAGTGACCCACAGTCTGGGGCCAACGTCCTGACTTTC
few | TRBJ1-1 | - | TRBV29-1 | CSARELMNTEAFF | TGCAGCGCTCGGGAACTCATGAACACTGAAGCTTTCTTT
few | TRBJ1-6 | - | TRBV5-1 | CASSAGSYNSPLHF | TGCGCCAGCAGCGCGGGCTCCTATAATTCACCCCTCCACTTT
few | TRBJ2-7 | - | TRBV6-1 | CASSDRYYEQYF | TGTGCCAGCAGCGACAGGTACTACGAGCAGTACTTC
many | TRBJ2-7 | - | TRBV29-1 | CSVTPTGINEQYF | TGCAGCGTTACACCCACAGGGATCAACGAGCAGTACTTC
- | TRBJ2-5 | - | TRBV5-1 | CASSPQQWAQETQYF | TGCGCCAGCAGCCCGCAACAGTGGGCCCAAGAGACCCAGTACTTC
few | TRBJ1-2 | TRBD1 | TRBV11-2 | CASSLLGTGNFFYGYTF | TGTGCCAGCAGCCTCTTGGGGACAGGGAACTTCTTCTATGGCTACACCTTC
- | TRBJ1-3 | - | TRBV12-3/TRBV12-4 | CASRQTGLKNTIYF | TGTGCCAGCAGGCAGACAGGTCTTAAGAACACCATATATTTT
- | TRBJ2-2 | - | TRBV5-1 | CASSLDEGFATGELFF | TGCGCCAGCAGCTTGGATGAGGGATTTGCCACCGGGGAGCTGTTTTTT
few | TRBJ1-1 | - | TRBV4-3 | CASSQEYLLGTEAFF | TGCGCCAGCAGCCAAGAGTACCTCTTGGGGACTGAAGCTTTCTTT
- | TRBJ1-2 | - | TRBV7-9 | CATARRDRGYTF | TGTGCCACCGCACGCAGGGATCGGGGCTACACCTTC
few | TRBJ2-7 | - | TRBV18 | CASSPPKGTGEQYF | TGTGCCAGCTCACCTCCAAAGGGGACGGGAGAGCAGTACTTC
few | TRBJ1-5 | TRBD1 | TRBV6-6 | CASSLTIRDRPNQPQHF | TGTGCCAGCAGTCTTACGATTCGGGACAGGCCTAATCAGCCCCAGCATTTT
- | TRBJ2-5 | - | TRBV29-1 | CSVEDATNTQETQYF | TGCAGCGTTGAAGATGCGACTAATACTCAAGAGACCCAGTACTTC
- | TRBJ1-1 | - | TRBV27 | CASRRQMNTEAFF | TGTGCCAGCAGAAGACAGATGAACACTGAAGCTTTCTTT
- | TRBJ2-1 | TRBD1 | TRBV12-3/TRBV12-4 | CASSLHRGLSDEQFF | TGTGCCAGCAGCCTTCACAGGGGGCTGTCGGATGAGCAGTTCTTC
few | TRBJ2-2 | - | TRBV7-8 | CASSPWTERELFF | TGTGCCAGCAGCCCCTGGACAGAACGGGAGCTGTTTTTT
few | TRBJ1-2 | TRBD1 | TRBV4-1 | CASSPGDRIANYGYTF | TGCGCCAGCAGCCCAGGGGACAGAATTGCTAACTATGGCTACACCTTC
few | TRBJ2-7 | TRBD1 | TRBV20-1 | CSARAGTGGSEQYF | TGCAGTGCTAGGGCCGGGACAGGGGGCAGCGAGCAGTACTTC
few | TRBJ2-1 | - | TRBV20-1 | CSALGGFFSNEQFF | TGCAGTGCTCTTGGGGGATTCTTTTCAAATGAGCAGTTCTTC
once | TRBJ2-3 | - | TRBV27 | CASSPGGGTKYF | TGTGCCAGCAGTCCGGGTGGAGGCACGAAGTATTTT
many | TRBJ1-5 | - | TRBV20-1 | CSARVGPGQTNQPQHF | TGCAGTGCTAGAGTGGGTCCCGGACAGACCAATCAGCCCCAGCATTTT
few | TRBJ1-1 | - | TRBV5-1 | CASSFTQGLRTEAFF | TGCGCCAGCAGCTTTACCCAGGGGTTGAGAACTGAAGCTTTCTTT
few | TRBJ2-3 | TRBD2 | TRBV29-1 | CSPSGSTDTQYF | TGCAGCCCTAGCGGGAGCACAGATACGCAGTATTTT
few | TRBJ2-2 | TRBD1 | TRBV28 | CASSLSDRGRGELFF | TGTGCCAGCAGTTTATCTGACAGGGGGCGCGGGGAGCTGTTTTTT
few | TRBJ1-5 | - | TRBV29-1 | CSVVIQGWSNQPQHF | TGCAGCGTTGTCATTCAGGGCTGGAGCAATCAGCCCCAGCATTTT
few | TRBJ1-2 | - | TRBV29-1 | CSVEDFRYGYTF | TGCAGCGTTGAAGATTTTCGCTATGGCTACACCTTC
- | TRBJ2-3 | - | TRBV5-1 | CASSLEGSDTQYF | TGCGCCAGCAGCTTGGAGGGGTCAGATACGCAGTATTTT
many | TRBJ1-5 | TRBD1 | TRBV4-2 | CASSQLDQGTGGDPQHF | TGTGCCAGCAGCCAACTCGATCAGGGGACAGGGGGTGACCCCCAGCATTTT
- | TRBJ1-5 | - | TRBV20-1 | CSARISGATTQSVPSGPNQPQHF | TGCAGTGCTAGAATTTCGGGAGCAACTACTCAATCAGTACCGAGCGGACCCAATCAGCCCCAGCATTTT
- | TRBJ2-1 | - | TRBV12-3/TRBV12-4 | CASLRDKGVGGQFF | TGTGCCAGCCTCCGGGACAAGGGGGTGGGGGGGCAGTTCTTC
many | TRBJ1-1 | TRBD1 | TRBV3-1 | CASSLGQGEDTEAFF | TGTGCCAGCAGCCTGGGCCAGGGGGAGGACACTGAAGCTTTCTTT
- | TRBJ1-6 | - | TRBV30 | CAWNGQGDSPLHF | TGTGCCTGGAACGGGCAGGGAGATTCACCCCTCCACTTT
- | TRBJ2-1 | - | TRBV6-4 | CASSLTVYSYNEQFF | TGTGCCAGCAGCCTGACAGTTTACTCCTACAATGAGCAGTTCTTC
- | TRBJ1-1 | TRBD1 | TRBV6-5 | CASSPSRTGGFNTEAFF | TGTGCCAGCAGTCCTAGCCGTACAGGGGGCTTTAACACTGAAGCTTTCTTT